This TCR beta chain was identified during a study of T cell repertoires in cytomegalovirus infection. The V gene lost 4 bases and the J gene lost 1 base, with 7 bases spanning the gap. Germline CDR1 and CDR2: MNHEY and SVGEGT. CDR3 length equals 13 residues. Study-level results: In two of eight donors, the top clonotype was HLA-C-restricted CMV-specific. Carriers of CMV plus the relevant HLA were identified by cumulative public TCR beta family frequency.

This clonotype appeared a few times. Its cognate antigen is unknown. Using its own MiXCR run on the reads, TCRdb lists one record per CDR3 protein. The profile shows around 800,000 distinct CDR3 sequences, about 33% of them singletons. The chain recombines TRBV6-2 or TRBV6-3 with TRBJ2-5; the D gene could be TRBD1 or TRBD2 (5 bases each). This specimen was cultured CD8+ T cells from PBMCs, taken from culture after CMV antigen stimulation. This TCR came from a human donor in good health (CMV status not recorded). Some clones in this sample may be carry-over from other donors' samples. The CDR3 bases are TGTGCCAGCAGTTGGGGGTTCCAAGAGACCCAGTACTTC. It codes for CASSWGFQETQYF.